This T cell receptor beta chain comes out of a study of tumour-infiltrating T cells in Burkitt lymphoma. About the study: Repertoire clonality predicted overall and progression-free survival.

Trimming took off 5 bases at V and 4 bases at J, with 13 bases between the two ends. Germline CDR1 MNHEY, CDR2 SMNVEV (reference sequence). This CDR3 is 14 amino acids long. The repertoire was sequenced with immunoSEQ multiplex PCR; TCRdb's copy has only in-frame clones and lacks some. The top ten clones hold less than 6% of a sample with about 9,200 clones, roughly 60% of them seen once. This TCR was sampled from a human donor with diffuse large B-cell lymphoma. Specimen: tumor tissue. This sequence joins TRBV27 and TRBJ2-3; the D is unclear. CDR3 DNA: TGTGCCAGCAGTGCAAGACTCCCCCCAGATACGCAGTATTTT. Translated, it gives CASSARLPPDTQYF.